This TCR beta chain emerged from a study of patients and donors after allogeneic stem cell transplantation. Germline-derived CDR1 and CDR2 are DFQATT and SNEGSKA (reference sequence). The ends were cut back, 6 bases at V and 2 bases at J, with 18 bases in the middle. CDR3 size: 15 residues. TCRdb fed the RT-PCR reads into MiXCR, producing one record per CDR3 protein. The data show about a million distinct CDR3 sequences, over 15% seen once. The chain links TRBV20-1 to TRBJ2-3; D may correspond to TRBD1 or TRBD2 (5 bases each). The clonotype comes from a human donor who was either an allogeneic HSCT recipient or a stem cell or donor lymphocyte infusion donor (not recorded which). It is not recorded whose cells these are; they may come from a transplant donor. Sequenced input: blood, either unsorted or a sorted T cell fraction (not recorded which). In DNA form, the CDR3 reads TGCAGTGCGGAACGCCGGGACCGTATCACAGATACGCAGTATTTT. Its protein is CSAERRDRITDTQYF.